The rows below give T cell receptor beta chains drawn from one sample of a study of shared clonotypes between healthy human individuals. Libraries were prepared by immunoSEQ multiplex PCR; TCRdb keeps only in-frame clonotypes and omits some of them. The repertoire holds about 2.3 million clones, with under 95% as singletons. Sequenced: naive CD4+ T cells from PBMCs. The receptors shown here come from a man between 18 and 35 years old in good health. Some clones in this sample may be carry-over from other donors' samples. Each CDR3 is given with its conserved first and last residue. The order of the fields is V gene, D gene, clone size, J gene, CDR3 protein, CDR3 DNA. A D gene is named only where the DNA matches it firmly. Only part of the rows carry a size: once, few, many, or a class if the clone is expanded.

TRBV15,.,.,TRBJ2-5,CATSTYLGTSEAQYF,TGTGCCACCAGCACCTACCTCGGGACTTCCGAGGCCCAGTACTTC
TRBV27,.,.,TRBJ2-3,CATAGASTDTQYF,TGTGCCACCGCGGGGGCCAGCACAGATACGCAGTATTTT
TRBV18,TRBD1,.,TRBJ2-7,CASSPLGQGSEQYF,TGTGCCAGCTCACCATTGGGACAGGGCTCCGAGCAGTACTTC
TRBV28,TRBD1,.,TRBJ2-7,CASKQGSYEQYF,TGTGCCAGTAAACAGGGGTCCTACGAGCAGTACTTC
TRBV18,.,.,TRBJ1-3,CASSRGFSSGNTIYF,TGTGCCAGCTCACGGGGGTTCAGCTCTGGAAACACCATATATTTT
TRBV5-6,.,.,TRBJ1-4,CASSHREAATNEKLFF,TGTGCCAGCAGCCACCGCGAGGCCGCAACTAATGAAAAACTGTTTTTT
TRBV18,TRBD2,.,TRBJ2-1,CASSPRRTSANNEQFF,TGTGCCAGCTCACCAAGACGGACTAGCGCAAACAATGAGCAGTTCTTC
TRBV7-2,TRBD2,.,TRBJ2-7,CASSLLASGTSYEQYF,TGTGCCAGCAGCTTACTTGCGTCCGGGACTAGCTACGAGCAGTACTTC
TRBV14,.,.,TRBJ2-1,CASNAGFYNEQFF,TGTGCCAGCAATGCAGGGTTCTACAATGAGCAGTTCTTC
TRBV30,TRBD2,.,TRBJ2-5,CAWSGNLAGGKQETQYF,TGTGCCTGGAGTGGAAACCTAGCGGGAGGAAAGCAAGAGACCCAGTACTTC
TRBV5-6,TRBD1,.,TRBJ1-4,CASSLRQTGGNEKLFF,TGTGCCAGCAGCTTGCGGCAGACAGGGGGGAATGAAAAACTGTTTTTT
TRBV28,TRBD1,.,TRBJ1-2,CASSSTGGLWYGYTF,TGTGCCAGCAGTTCCACAGGGGGCCTGTGGTATGGCTACACCTTC
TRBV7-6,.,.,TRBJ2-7,CASSLVGSGTYEQYF,TGTGCCAGCAGCTTAGTGGGGTCAGGGACCTACGAGCAGTACTTC
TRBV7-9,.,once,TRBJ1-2,CASHSPRSGYTF,TGTGCCAGCCATTCACCCCGGTCTGGCTACACCTTC
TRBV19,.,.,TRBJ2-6,CATRPGRPSGANVLTF,TGTGCCACCCGCCCGGGACGGCCCTCTGGGGCCAACGTCCTGACTTTC
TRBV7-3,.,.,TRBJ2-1,CASSSIGDSSYNEQFF,TGTGCCAGCAGCTCTATTGGAGATAGCTCCTACAATGAGCAGTTCTTC
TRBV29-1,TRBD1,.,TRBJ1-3,CSVGTGGSAGNTIYF,TGCAGCGTAGGGACAGGGGGGTCGGCTGGAAACACCATATATTTT
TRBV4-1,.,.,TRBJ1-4,CASSQDRTGSEKLFF,TGCGCCAGCAGTCAGGACCGCACGGGGAGTGAAAAACTGTTTTTT
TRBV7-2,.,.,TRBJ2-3,CASSYHPSTDTQYF,TGTGCCAGCAGTTATCATCCTAGCACAGATACGCAGTATTTT
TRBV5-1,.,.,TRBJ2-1,CASSFGGIEQFF,TGCGCCAGCAGCTTTGGCGGGATAGAGCAGTTCTTC
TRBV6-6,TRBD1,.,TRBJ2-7,CASSYPGQLYEQYF,TGTGCCAGCAGTTACCCGGGACAGCTCTACGAGCAGTACTTC
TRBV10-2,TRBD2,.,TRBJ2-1,CASSGERESNEQFF,TGCGCCAGCAGTGGCGAGCGGGAGTCCAATGAGCAGTTCTTC
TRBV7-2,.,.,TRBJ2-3,CASTPEGTQYF,TGTGCCAGCACCCCGGAGGGTACGCAGTATTTT
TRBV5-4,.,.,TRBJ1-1,CASSLGRENTEAFF,TGTGCCAGCAGCTTGGGAAGGGAGAACACTGAAGCTTTCTTT
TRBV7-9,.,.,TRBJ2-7,CASGVSIPYEQYF,TGTGCCAGCGGAGTATCGATCCCCTACGAGCAGTACTTC
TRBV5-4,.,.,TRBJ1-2,CASSLGEDNYTF,TGTGCCAGCAGCTTGGGAGAGGACAACTACACCTTC
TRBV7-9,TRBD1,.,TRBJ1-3,CASSLPGQAPKYGNTIYF,TGTGCCAGCAGCCTGCCGGGACAGGCGCCCAAATATGGAAACACCATATATTTT
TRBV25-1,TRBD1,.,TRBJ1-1,CASSASLGTGGTEAFF,TGTGCCAGCAGTGCCAGCCTTGGGACAGGGGGCACTGAAGCTTTCTTT
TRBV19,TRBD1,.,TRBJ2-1,CASRNRGPHSYNEQFF,TGTGCCAGCAGAAACAGGGGGCCCCACTCCTACAATGAGCAGTTCTTC
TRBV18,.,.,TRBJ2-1,CASSPPLYEQFF,TGTGCCAGCTCACCACCATTATATGAGCAGTTCTTC
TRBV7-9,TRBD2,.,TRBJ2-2,CASSSGLALINTGELFF,TGTGCCAGCAGCTCAGGACTAGCCTTGATCAACACCGGGGAGCTGTTTTTT
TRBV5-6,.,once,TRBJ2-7,CASSNSHEQYF,TGTGCCAGCAGCAACTCCCACGAGCAGTACTTC
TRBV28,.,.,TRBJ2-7,CASSLTAYYEQYF,TGTGCCAGCAGTTTGACGGCCTACTACGAGCAGTACTTC
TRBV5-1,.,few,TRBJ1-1,CASSFTGFTEAFF,TGCGCCAGCAGCTTCACAGGGTTCACTGAAGCTTTCTTT
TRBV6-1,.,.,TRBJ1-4,CASSEASGLDEKLFF,TGTGCCAGCAGTGAAGCGTCAGGGTTAGATGAAAAACTGTTTTTT
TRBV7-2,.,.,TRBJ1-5,CASSLNGGGNQPQHF,TGTGCCAGCAGCTTAAATGGGGGTGGCAATCAGCCCCAGCATTTT
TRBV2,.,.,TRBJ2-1,CASSGPGGIAEKSSYNEQFF,TGTGCCAGCAGTGGTCCTGGCGGAATAGCGGAAAAAAGCTCCTACAATGAGCAGTTCTTC
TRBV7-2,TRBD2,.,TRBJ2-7,CASSLGLAGLGYEQYF,TGTGCCAGCAGCTTAGGACTAGCGGGCTTGGGCTACGAGCAGTACTTC
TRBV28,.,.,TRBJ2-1,CATRSRGPNDEQFF,TGTGCCACCCGCAGCAGGGGCCCCAATGATGAGCAGTTCTTC
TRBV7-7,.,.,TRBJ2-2,CASSFGIPNTGELFF,TGTGCCAGCAGCTTTGGGATTCCGAACACCGGGGAGCTGTTTTTT
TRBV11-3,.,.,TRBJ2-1,CASSPYVGNEQFF,TGTGCCAGCAGCCCCTACGTAGGCAATGAGCAGTTCTTC
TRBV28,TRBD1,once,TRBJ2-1,CASSSAGTRTGDNEQFF,TGTGCCAGCAGTTCAGCCGGAACGCGGACAGGCGACAATGAGCAGTTCTTC
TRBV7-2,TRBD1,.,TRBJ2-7,CASSANPTGAEYEQYF,TGTGCCAGCAGCGCCAACCCCACAGGGGCAGAGTACGAGCAGTACTTC
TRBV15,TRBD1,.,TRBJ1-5,CATSRSRALGTATQPQHF,TGTGCCACCAGCAGATCTCGTGCTTTAGGGACAGCGACTCAGCCCCAGCATTTT
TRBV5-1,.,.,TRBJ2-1,CASSLGNSYNEQFF,TGCGCCAGCAGCTTGGGGAACTCCTACAATGAGCAGTTCTTC
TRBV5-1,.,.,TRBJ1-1,CASSTTYSEAFF,TGCGCCAGCAGCACTACATACTCTGAAGCTTTCTTT
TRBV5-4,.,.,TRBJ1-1,CASSLGQQGRTEAFF,TGTGCCAGCAGCTTGGGGCAACAGGGTAGGACTGAAGCTTTCTTT
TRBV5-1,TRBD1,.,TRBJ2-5,CASSPAGTVQETQYF,TGCGCCAGCAGCCCAGCCGGGACAGTACAAGAGACCCAGTACTTC
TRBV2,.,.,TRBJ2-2,CASSREVTGELFF,TGTGCCAGCAGTCGGGAAGTCACCGGGGAGCTGTTTTTT
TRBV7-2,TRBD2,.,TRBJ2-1,CASSLFGVLAGDEQFF,TGTGCCAGCAGCTTATTCGGGGTGCTAGCGGGAGATGAGCAGTTCTTC
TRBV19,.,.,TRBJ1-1,CASITGMNTEAFF,TGTGCCAGTATAACGGGGATGAACACTGAAGCTTTCTTT
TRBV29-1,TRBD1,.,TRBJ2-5,CSGDRDSGETQYF,TGCAGCGGAGACAGGGATTCGGGAGAGACCCAGTACTTC
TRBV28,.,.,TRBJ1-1,CASSTTGWAGTEAFF,TGTGCCAGCAGTACCACAGGGTGGGCTGGCACTGAAGCTTTCTTT
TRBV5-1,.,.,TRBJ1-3,CASSLVPDTSGDTIYF,TGCGCCAGCAGCTTGGTCCCAGACACCTCGGGGGACACCATATATTTT
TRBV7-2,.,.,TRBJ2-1,CASSQGGRDYNEQFF,TGTGCCAGCAGCCAAGGGGGGAGGGACTACAATGAGCAGTTCTTC
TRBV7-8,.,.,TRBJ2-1,CASSAPGPQFF,TGTGCCAGCAGCGCGCCGGGCCCCCAGTTCTTC
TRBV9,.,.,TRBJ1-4,CASSSWDGKKLFF,TGTGCCAGCAGCTCCTGGGACGGGAAAAAACTGTTTTTT
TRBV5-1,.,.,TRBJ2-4,CASSQSKNIQYF,TGCGCCAGCAGCCAAAGTAAAAACATTCAGTACTTC
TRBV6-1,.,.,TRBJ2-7,CASSEGYGGEQYF,TGTGCCAGCAGTGAAGGTTACGGTGGCGAGCAGTACTTC
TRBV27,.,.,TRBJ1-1,CASRGGGTNTEAFF,TGTGCCAGCAGGGGCGGGGGGACGAACACTGAAGCTTTCTTT